This entry lists 7 T cell receptor beta chains sequenced from one sample in a study of blood T cell repertoires in COVID-19. Measured with immunoSEQ multiplex PCR; TCRdb has only the in-frame clones, and not every one. This repertoire shows a few hundred thousand clones, 88% found once; its top ten account for 1.8%. The sequenced material came from PBMCs or T cells enriched from blood (not recorded which). These receptors all stem from a woman in her forties who had recovered from COVID-19.

This clone came up a few times. In DNA, the CDR3 is TGTGCCAGCAGCTTGTCCAGGGGGCTTAAGGGCACTGAAGCTTTCTTT. Translated: CASSLSRGLKGTEAFF. The J gene is TRBJ1-1, the V gene TRBV5-8; 8 bases are a match to TRBD1. Germline V gene lookup returns CDR1 SGHTS and CDR2 YDEGEE. The junction had 9 bases not matched to a gene; V was cut back by 1 base and J by 4 bases. This CDR3 comprises 16 residues.

The genes are TRBV7-6 and TRBJ1-1; D ambiguous. The V gene's germline CDR1 is SGHVS and CDR2 FNYEAQ. The CDR3 consists of 16 residues. The V end lost 1 base, the J end lost 4 bases, and 16 bases lay between the germline ends. CDR3 bases: TGTGCCAGCAGCTTAGACCGGGGTGAAAAGGGCACTGAAGCTTTCTTT. It yields the protein CASSLDRGEKGTEAFF.

This chain connects TRBV5-1 to TRBJ2-5; 11 positions match TRBD2. Looked up from germline, CDR1 is SGHRS and CDR2 is YFSETQ. The CDR3 totals 14 residues. After removal of 3 bases from V and 5 bases from J, the junction contained 3 bases not matched to a gene. CDR3 bases: TGCGCCAGCAGCTCGACTAGCGGGGAGGAGACCCAGTACTTC. Translation: CASSSTSGEETQYF.

This sequence joins TRBV15 and TRBJ2-7; D perhaps matches TRBD2 (6 bases). The CDR3 is 17 amino acids. V was trimmed by 0 bases and J by 2 bases, leaving 17 bases between them. The germline V gene encodes CDR1 LNHNV and CDR2 YYDKDF (reference sequence). CDR3 sequence: CATSRDLGLLTPYEQYF. The CDR3 DNA follows: TGTGCCACCAGCAGAGATCTTGGACTACTTACCCCCTACGAGCAGTACTTC.

The chain combines TRBV18 with TRBJ1-3; D is undetermined. CDR1 and CDR2 from the germline V gene are KGHSH and LQKENI. Trimming removed 3 bases from V and 0 bases from J, with 15 bases in between. CDR3 size: 17 residues. The CDR3 DNA sequence: TGTGCCAGCTCACCGACGGAGTCGGTAATCTCTGGAAACACCATATATTTT. This gives the protein CASSPTESVISGNTIYF.

The J gene is TRBJ1-5, the V gene TRBV24-1; weak D call: TRBD1 (6 bases). Germline V gene sequence: CDR1 KGHDR, CDR2 SFDVKD. Trimming removed 0 bases at V and 1 base at J, with 9 bases between. CDR3 size: 16 residues. The CDR3 sequence: CATSDLRRGSNQPQHF. The CDR3 nucleotides are TGTGCCACCAGTGATTTGCGCAGGGGAAGCAATCAGCCCCAGCATTTT.

The rearrangement joins TRBV27 to TRBJ2-1; 11 nucleotides agree with TRBD1. Germline V gene lookup returns CDR1 MNHEY and CDR2 SMNVEV (reference sequence). The CDR3 is made up of 14 amino acids. V lost 4 bases and J lost 7; bases outside the gene matches: 3. CDR3 nucleotide sequence: TGTGCCAGCAGTTCCGGACAGGGGGCGAATGAGCAGTTCTTC. It codes for CASSSGQGANEQFF.